This entry concerns a single TCR beta chain. No antigen is known for it. Germline V gene sequence: CDR1 MDHEN, CDR2 SYDVKM. The CDR3 has 12 amino acids. The V gene lost 2 bases and the J gene lost 5 bases, with 6 bases spanning the gap. Sequenced by immunoSEQ multiplex PCR; TCRdb stores in-frame clones only, minus some. The table shows more than 95,000 clones, with about 90% occurring only once. The data were obtained in a study of OX40 agonist ivuxolimab in advanced cancers. Study-level background: Three patients got partial responses; one had hepatocellular carcinoma and two had cutaneous melanoma. Broader study findings: CD8+ T cells were the subset that, on average, had more expanded clones than CD4+.

This sample comprised CD4+ or CD8+ T cells sorted from blood, obtained in a trial of the OX40 agonist ivuxolimab. V and J are TRBV28 and TRBJ1-1, with D uncertain. The source of this sequence is an adult with an advanced solid tumor such as melanoma, head and neck, liver or kidney cancer. For the CDR3, the DNA is TGTGCCAGCAGTTTAGTGGGGACTGAAGCTTTCTTT. Amino acids: CASSLVGTEAFF.